This TCR beta chain was documented in a study of blood T cell repertoires in COVID-19. Method: immunoSEQ multiplex PCR; TCRdb's copy keeps in-frame clones and lacks some. The table includes about 72,000 clones, around 86% detected once. The CDR3 consists of 19 residues. Germline V gene lookup returns CDR1 LGHNA and CDR2 YNFKEQ. Trimming cost V 4 bases and J 4 bases, with 26 bases left between them. This chain connects TRBV4-2 to TRBJ1-3, with D maybe TRBD1 (6 bases). The TCR was taken from a man aged 30 to 45 with acute or convalescent COVID-19. Sequencing was done on a sample of peripheral blood. CDR3 amino acids: CASSLTGGANPVAGNTIYF. CDR3 nucleotides: TGTGCCAGCAGCCTCACCGGGGGGGCGAATCCAGTAGCCGGAAACACCATATATTTT.